These T cell receptor beta chains were read from a single sample in a study of low-dose radiotherapy and immunotherapy resistance in tumors. Each CDR3 protein is one row after TCRdb ran MiXCR on the reads. This table holds under 90,000 distinct CDR3 sequences, 15% to 20% found once. This specimen was PBMCs, taken before treatment. These receptors all stem from a male donor with prostate cancer. Each CDR3 is given with its conserved first and last residue. Each record gives: J gene, clone size, D gene, V gene, CDR3 protein, CDR3 DNA. D genes are given only for firm matches. Rows give clone size only sometimes, using once, few, many, or a class for an expanded clone.

TRBJ2-1,many,TRBD2,TRBV7-2,CASGTSGGYEQFF,TGTGCCAGCGGGACTAGCGGGGGCTATGAGCAGTTCTTC
TRBJ1-5,few,NA,TRBV7-1,CASSSVVRHSQPQHF,TGTGCCAGCAGCTCTGTTGTCAGGCATAGTCAGCCCCAGCATTTT
TRBJ2-1,many,NA,TRBV7-2,CASSLFIGNEQFF,TGTGCCAGCAGCCTCTTTATCGGTAATGAGCAGTTCTTC
TRBJ1-2,many,NA,TRBV20-1,CSATDPRGEYGYTF,TGCAGTGCTACCGATCCGCGGGGTGAATATGGCTACACCTTC
TRBJ2-7,many,NA,TRBV20-1,CSAISGLVQYF,TGCAGTGCAATCTCAGGGTTGGTGCAGTACTTC
TRBJ2-7,NA,NA,TRBV7-2,CASSPGVAAKGEQYF,TGTGCCAGCAGCCCCGGGGTAGCGGCCAAGGGGGAGCAGTACTTC
TRBJ2-2,many,TRBD2,TRBV7-6,CASSDSPLTSGAANTGELFF,TGTGCCAGCAGCGATAGCCCCCTCACTAGCGGGGCTGCGAACACCGGGGAGCTGTTTTTT
TRBJ1-1,many,NA,TRBV11-3,CASSIRGPNTEAFF,TGTGCCAGCAGCATCAGGGGACCTAACACTGAAGCTTTCTTT
TRBJ1-2,many,NA,TRBV12-3/TRBV12-4,CASSLDNLGGYTF,TGTGCCAGCAGTCTAGATAACCTTGGGGGCTACACCTTC
TRBJ1-5,many,TRBD1,TRBV7-2,CASSLGTGTANQPQHF,TGTGCCAGCAGCTTAGGGACCGGGACAGCAAATCAGCCCCAGCATTTT
TRBJ2-4,NA,NA,TRBV5-1,CASSPTGTGKNIQYF,TGCGCCAGCAGCCCGACCGGGACCGGCAAAAACATTCAGTACTTC
TRBJ2-5,few,NA,TRBV6-5,CASSLGVAGAGETQYF,TGTGCCAGCAGCTTGGGGGTGGCGGGGGCTGGGGAGACCCAGTACTTC
TRBJ2-5,NA,TRBD2,TRBV7-3,CASRGGLAGLKETQYF,TGTGCCAGCAGAGGGGGACTAGCGGGGCTGAAAGAGACCCAGTACTTC
TRBJ2-7,many,NA,TRBV29-1,CSARQDYEQYF,TGCAGCGCCCGACAGGACTACGAGCAGTACTTC
TRBJ2-1,few,NA,TRBV7-3,CASSRTRGGGQNNEQFF,TGTGCCAGCAGCCGAACCCGAGGGGGGGGCCAAAACAATGAGCAGTTCTTC
TRBJ2-7,many,NA,TRBV3-1,CASSQGGYEQYF,TGTGCCAGCAGCCAAGGAGGTTACGAGCAGTACTTC
TRBJ2-5,many,NA,TRBV7-9,CASNRYESGETQYF,TGTGCCAGCAACCGATACGAGAGCGGAGAGACCCAGTACTTC
TRBJ2-5,many,TRBD2,TRBV5-1,CASSLGRAGGLETQYF,TGCGCCAGCAGCTTGGGAAGAGCGGGGGGGCTGGAGACCCAGTACTTC
TRBJ2-1,many,NA,TRBV27,CASSSGRGRNEQFF,TGTGCCAGCAGTTCCGGGAGGGGGCGGAATGAGCAGTTCTTC
TRBJ2-5,many,TRBD1,TRBV30,CAWSGDRGTETQYF,TGTGCCTGGAGTGGGGACAGGGGGACGGAGACCCAGTACTTC
TRBJ1-2,many,NA,TRBV6-2/TRBV6-3,CASRGQRNGYTF,TGTGCCAGCAGAGGGCAACGGAATGGCTACACCTTC
TRBJ2-2,many,TRBD2,TRBV7-3,CASSFGLAGNTGELFF,TGTGCCAGCAGCTTCGGACTAGCGGGGAACACCGGGGAGCTGTTTTTT
TRBJ2-1,many,TRBD2,TRBV12-5,CASGLVGLGYDEQFF,TGTGCTAGTGGTTTGGTAGGACTAGGGTACGATGAGCAGTTCTTC
TRBJ2-3,many,TRBD2,TRBV9,CASTHPLLAGDEDTQYF,TGTGCCAGCACCCACCCTCTACTAGCGGGGGACGAGGATACGCAGTATTTT
TRBJ2-7,NA,TRBD1,TRBV5-5,CASRVQGAIGEQYF,TGTGCCAGCAGGGTACAGGGGGCGATTGGCGAGCAGTACTTC
TRBJ2-2,many,NA,TRBV4-2,CASSHWGMGGGADSTGELFF,TGTGCCAGCAGCCACTGGGGAATGGGGGGGGGGGCGGATAGCACCGGGGAGCTGTTTTTT